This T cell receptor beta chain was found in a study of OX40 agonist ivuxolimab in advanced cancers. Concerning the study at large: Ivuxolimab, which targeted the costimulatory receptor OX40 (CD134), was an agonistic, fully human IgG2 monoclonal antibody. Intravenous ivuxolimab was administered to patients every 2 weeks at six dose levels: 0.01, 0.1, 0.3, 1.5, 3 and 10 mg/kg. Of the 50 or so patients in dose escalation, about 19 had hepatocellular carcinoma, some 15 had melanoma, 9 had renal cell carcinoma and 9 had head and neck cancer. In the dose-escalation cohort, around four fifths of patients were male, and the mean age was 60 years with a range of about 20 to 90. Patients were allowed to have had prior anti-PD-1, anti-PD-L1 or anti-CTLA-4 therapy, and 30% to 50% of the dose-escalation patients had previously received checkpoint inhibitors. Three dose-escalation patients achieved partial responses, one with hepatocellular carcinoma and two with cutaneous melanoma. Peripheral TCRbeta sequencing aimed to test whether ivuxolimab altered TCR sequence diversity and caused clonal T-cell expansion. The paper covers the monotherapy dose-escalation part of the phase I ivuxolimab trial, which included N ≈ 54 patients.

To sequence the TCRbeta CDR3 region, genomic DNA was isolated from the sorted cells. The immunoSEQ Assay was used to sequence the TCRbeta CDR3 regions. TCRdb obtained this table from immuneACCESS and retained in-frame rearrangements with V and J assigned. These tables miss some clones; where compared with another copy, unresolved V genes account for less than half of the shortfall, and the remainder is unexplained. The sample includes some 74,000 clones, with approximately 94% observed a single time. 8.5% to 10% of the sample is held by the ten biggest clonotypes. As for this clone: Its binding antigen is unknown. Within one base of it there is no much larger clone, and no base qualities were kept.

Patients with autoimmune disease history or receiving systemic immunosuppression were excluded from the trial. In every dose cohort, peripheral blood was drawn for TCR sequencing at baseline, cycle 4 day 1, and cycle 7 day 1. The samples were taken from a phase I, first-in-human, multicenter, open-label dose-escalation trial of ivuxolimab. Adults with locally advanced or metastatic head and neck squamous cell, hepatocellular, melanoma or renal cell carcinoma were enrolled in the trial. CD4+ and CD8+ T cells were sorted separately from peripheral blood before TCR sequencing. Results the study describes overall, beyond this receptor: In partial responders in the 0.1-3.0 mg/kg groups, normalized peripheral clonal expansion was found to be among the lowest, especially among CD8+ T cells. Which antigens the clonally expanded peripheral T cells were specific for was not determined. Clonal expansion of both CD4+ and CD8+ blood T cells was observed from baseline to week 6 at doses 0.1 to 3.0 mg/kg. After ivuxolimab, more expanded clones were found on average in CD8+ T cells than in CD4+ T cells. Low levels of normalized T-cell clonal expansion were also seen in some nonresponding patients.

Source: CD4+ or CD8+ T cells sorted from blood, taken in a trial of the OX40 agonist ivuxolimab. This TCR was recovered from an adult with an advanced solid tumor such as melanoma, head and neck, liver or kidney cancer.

The CDR3 protein is CASSQGRAQTYEQYF. The nucleotide sequence reads TGTGCCAGCAGCCAAGGAAGGGCCCAAACCTACGAGCAGTACTTC. The chain joins TRBV4-2 to TRBJ2-7; no D gene is confidently identified. V loses 1 base, J loses 2 bases, and the germline ends lie 12 bases apart. CDR1 LGHNA and CDR2 YNFKEQ were looked up in the germline V gene. The CDR3, cysteine through phenylalanine, is 15 amino acids long. The entry retains the CDR3 DNA only, 45 bases that are in frame from base 1.